These 19 T cell receptor beta chains share one sample of origin, sequenced in a study of chemoradiotherapy in HPV16-positive cancers. Sequencing was performed with immunoSEQ multiplex PCR; in TCRdb, only in-frame clones are kept and a portion is missing. The table includes some 6,200 clones, approximately 73% detected once. Sampling took place from a patient who underwent chemoradiotherapy. All receptors derive from a human donor with HPV-associated anogenital cancer.

The chain combines TRBV5-6 with TRBJ2-5; D uncertain. CDR3 length: 16 amino acids. Trimming took 0 bases from V and 4 from J, leaving 16 bases between them. The V gene's germline CDR1 is SGHDT and CDR2 YYEEEE. The CDR3 DNA follows: TGTGCCAGCAGCTTGGCTGGAACTTGGATCGCAGAGACCCAGTACTTC. Its protein product is CASSLAGTWIAETQYF. Drawing the rest from reference TRBV5-6 and TRBJ2-5, the complete variable domain is DAGVTQSPTHLIKTRGQQVTLRCSPKSGHDTVSWYQQALGQGPQFIFQYYEEEERQRGNFPDRFSGHQFPNYSSELNVNALLLGDSALYLCASSLAGTWIAETQYFGPGTRLLVL.

This clone was recorded only once. The rearrangement joins TRBV7-9 to TRBJ1-3; D is unclear. This CDR3 region has 16 residues. Germline CDR1 reads SEHNR; CDR2 reads FQNEAQ (reference sequence). Deletions cut 5 bases from V and 4 bases from J, with 18 bases between. For the CDR3, the DNA is TGTGCCAGCAGCCCTGAGGGCCAAAGTTCCGGAAACACCATATATTTT. It translates to CASSPEGQSSGNTIYF.

The V call is TRBV30, the J call TRBJ1-5; no reliable D call. The CDR3 length is 13 residues. CDR1 is GTSNPN, CDR2 SVGIG, per germline (reference sequence). Trimming shortened V by 0 bases and J by 4 bases, and 7 bases separated the two germline ends. The CDR3 bases are TGTGCCTGGAGTGTAAACACTAATCAGCCCCAGCATTTT. Its translation is CAWSVNTNQPQHF.

V is TRBV4-1 and J is TRBJ1-2; D is unclear. The V gene's germline CDR1 is MGHRA and CDR2 YSYEKL. The CDR3 runs to 13 residues. Trimming cost V 1 base and J 9 bases, with 12 bases left between them. The CDR3 region has the DNA TGCGCCAGCAGCCAAGGGCTTTATAGTAGCTACACCTTC. Translating it yields CASSQGLYSSYTF.

V gene TRBV28 combines with J gene TRBJ1-1, with D unresolved. Deletions cut 6 bases from V and 0 bases from J, with 5 bases between. Germline V gene data show CDR1 as MDHEN and CDR2 as SYDVKM. There are 12 residues in the CDR3. In nucleotides, the CDR3 is TGTGCCAGCAGAACCATGAACACTGAAGCTTTCTTT. Its translation: CASRTMNTEAFF.

The chain combines TRBV5-4 with TRBJ2-5; 7 nucleotides line up with TRBD2. With the DNA end fitting TRBJ2-7 better, the J assignment may be wrong. The CDR3 has 16 amino acids. Germline V gene sequence: CDR1 SGHNT, CDR2 YYREEE (reference sequence). CDR3 in amino acids: CASSLVRGDGSYEQYF. Here the CDR3 DNA reads TGTGCCAGCAGCTTGGTACGGGGGGACGGCTCCTACGAGCAGTACTTC.

The genes are TRBV30 and TRBJ2-5; TRBD1 agrees at 10 bases. The trim removed 6 bases at V and 4 bases at J, leaving 5 bases unmatched. The CDR3 length is 13 residues. The V gene's germline CDR1 is GTSNPN and CDR2 SVGIG (reference sequence). Written as DNA, the CDR3 is TGTGCCTGCGCCAGGGACAGGGGAGAGACCCAGTACTTC. It encodes CACARDRGETQYF.

A few counts support this clone. The chain combines TRBV6-6 with TRBJ1-6; a possible D gene is TRBD1 (6 bases). The CDR3 is 15 amino acids. From germline, CDR1 is MNHNY and CDR2 SVGAGI (reference sequence). V was cut by 7 bases and J by 9 bases, with 19 bases left in between. The CDR3 bases are TGTGCCAGCAACGAGCTACAGGGCTTGGGTTCACCCCTCCACTTT. Residues: CASNELQGLGSPLHF.

The chain is built from TRBV4-1 and TRBJ2-2; TRBD2 aligns across 9 bases. The ends lost 1 base at V and 2 bases at J; junction bases unmatched: 5. Germline V gene data show CDR1 as MGHRA and CDR2 as YSYEKL. This CDR3 contains 17 residues. The CDR3, as DNA: TGCGCCAGCAGCCAAGGGCTGCGGGGGGGAAACACCGGGGAGCTGTTTTTT. Its protein is CASSQGLRGGNTGELFF.

This clone is large in the sample. V is TRBV11-2 and J is TRBJ2-7; TRBD1 matches at 9 bases. After removal of 3 bases from V and 5 bases from J, the junction contained 11 bases not matched to a gene. The CDR3 has 16 amino acids. CDR1 is SGHAT, CDR2 FQNNGV, per germline. The CDR3 here is CASSFDPGTGLNEQYF. In DNA, the CDR3 is TGTGCCAGCAGCTTCGACCCCGGGACAGGGCTTAACGAGCAGTACTTC.

V and J are TRBV7-6 and TRBJ2-3; tentative D call: TRBD2 (5 bases). Germline CDR1 and CDR2: SGHVS and FNYEAQ. The CDR3 totals 16 residues. V dropped 0 bases and J dropped 8 bases, with 18 bases sitting between them. Written as DNA, the CDR3 is TGTGCCAGCAGCTTAGCGGGGAGTCGGGCTGTCTCTACGCAGTATTTT. This encodes CASSLAGSRAVSTQYF.

This rearrangement joins TRBV7-9 to TRBJ2-5; 12 bases align to TRBD1. The CDR3 is made up of 17 amino acids. Germline V gene sequence: CDR1 SEHNR, CDR2 FQNEAQ (reference sequence). V was clipped by 5 bases and J by 6 bases; unmatched bases: 13. The CDR3 region is CASSPKEGQGAGKTQYF. The CDR3 nucleotides read TGTGCCAGCAGCCCGAAAGAGGGACAGGGGGCGGGAAAGACCCAGTACTTC.

The chain joins TRBV7-2 to TRBJ1-6, with TRBD1 as a possible D gene (6 bases). Germline V lookup: CDR1 SGHTA, CDR2 FQGNSA. V was trimmed by 4 bases and J by 6 bases, leaving 13 bases between them. This CDR3 contains 15 residues. CDR3 residues: CASSSRTVSNSPLHF. The CDR3 nucleotides are TGTGCCAGCAGCTCGAGGACAGTCTCTAATTCACCCCTCCACTTT.

The genes are TRBV19 and TRBJ1-5, with TRBD1 as a possible D gene (5 bases). Germline CDR1 LNHDA, CDR2 SQIVND (reference sequence). The CDR3 length is 13 residues. The V end was cut by 4 bases, the J end by 6 bases, with 10 bases between. CDR3 residues: CASSRDPRQPQHF. The CDR3 region has the DNA TGTGCCAGTAGTAGGGACCCTCGTCAGCCCCAGCATTTT.

In this sample, this clone turned up once. V usage is TRBV4-1 and J usage is TRBJ2-7, with TRBD1 matching 7 bases. The V segment lost 0 bases and the J segment 6 bases; nucleotides outside the gene matches: 8. This CDR3 is built from 15 residues. The germline gives CDR1 MGHRA, CDR2 YSYEKL. CDR3 nucleotides: TGCGCCAGCAGCCAAGATGACAGGGTGACAAGCGAGCAGTACTTC. It encodes CASSQDDRVTSEQYF.

This sequence joins TRBV28 and TRBJ1-6; D is undetermined. This CDR3 has 12 residues. Trimming left V 6 bases short and J 14 bases short, with 14 bases between. CDR1 and CDR2 from the germline V gene are MDHEN and SYDVKM. The CDR3 here is CASSPPGMSLHF. DNA of the CDR3: TGTGCCAGCAGCCCCCCCGGGATGTCCCTCCACTTT.

This clone was detected a few times. The V gene is TRBV11-1, the J gene TRBJ2-5; D remains ambiguous. The CDR3 is 11 amino acids. CDR1 is SGHAT, CDR2 FQDESV, per germline (reference sequence). Deletions cut 1 base from V and 8 bases from J, with 5 bases between. For the CDR3, the DNA is TGTGCCAGCAGCTTAGGTAGAACCCAGTACTTC. Its translation is CASSLGRTQYF. Full variable domain (remainder filled in from reference TRBV11-1 and TRBJ2-5): EAEVAQSPRYKITEKSQAVAFWCDPISGHATLYWYRQILGQGPELLVQFQDESVVDDSQLPKDRFSAERLKGVDSTLKIQPAELGDSAMYLCASSLGRTQYFGPGTRLLVL.

In its sample, this clone was seen once. CDR3 residues: CASSFRWGTSDEQYF. For the CDR3, the DNA is TGTGCCAGCAGCTTTAGGTGGGGTACTTCTGACGAGCAGTACTTC. The V and J genes are TRBV7-6 and TRBJ2-7; D call uncertain. Trimming removed 3 bases at V and 5 bases at J, with 17 bases between. There are 15 residues in the CDR3. Germline V gives CDR1 SGHVS, CDR2 FNYEAQ. Based on the CDR3 plus reference TRBV7-6 and TRBJ2-7, the full variable domain is GAGVSQSPRYKVTKRGQDVALRCDPISGHVSLYWYRQALGQGPEFLTYFNYEAQQDKSGLPNDRFSAERPEGSISTLTIQRTEQRDSAMYRCASSFRWGTSDEQYFGPGTRLTVT.

This clone was picked up a small number of times. V and J are TRBV6-6 and TRBJ1-2; D is uncertain. The germline V gene has CDR1 MNHNY and CDR2 SVGAGI (reference sequence). V was shortened by 6 bases and J by 2 bases, with 7 bases between the two germline ends. The CDR3 is made up of 12 amino acids. CDR3 DNA: TGTGCCAGCAGAGGGATCAACTATGGCTACACCTTC. Translating gives CASRGINYGYTF.